Detailed here is one TCR beta chain. The data were taken from a study of cytomegalovirus exposure and HLA in healthy donors. Germline-derived CDR1 and CDR2 are MNHNY and SVGAGI (reference sequence). With 6 bases removed from V and 8 bases from J, the gap between germline ends came to 11 bases. CDR3 length: 12 residues. Primers included in the PCR were 60 Vbeta and 13 Jbeta primers. Libraries were prepared by immunoSEQ multiplex PCR; TCRdb keeps only in-frame clonotypes and omits some of them. The sample lists under 200,000 clones; roughly 76% were seen once. The sequencing sample was made of PBMCs. This rearrangement joins TRBV6-6 to TRBJ2-1; D perhaps matches TRBD1 (5 bases). This clonotype originated in a human donor in good health. The chain's CDR3 is CASSSGFDEQFF. Written as DNA, the CDR3 is TGTGCCAGCAGCTCAGGGTTCGATGAGCAGTTCTTC.